The 4 T cell receptor beta chains reported below all come from one sample, sequenced in a study of T cell responses to AZD1222 COVID-19 vaccine. The repertoire was sequenced with immunoSEQ multiplex PCR; TCRdb's copy has only in-frame clones and lacks some. The data show some 80,000 clones, 70% to 90% seen once. Sequenced here: peripheral blood, sampled 28 days after the second dose of the MenACWY control vaccine. The receptors come from an adult who received the MenACWY meningococcal vaccine as a control.

The CDR3 bases are TGTGCCAGCAGCTTGTGGCAGAGGGAAAAACTGTTTTTT. It translates to CASSLWQREKLFF. The chain couples TRBV5-6 to TRBJ1-4; D not certain. CDR1 and CDR2 (germline): SGHDT, YYEEEE. This CDR3 is built from 13 residues. The V end lost 1 base, the J end lost 8 bases, and 9 bases lay between the germline ends.

The V gene is TRBV5-6, the J gene TRBJ2-3, with 9 bases lining up with TRBD2. Germline V CDR1 and CDR2: SGHDT, YYEEEE. V shed 3 bases, J shed 2 bases, and the junction held 4 bases outside the gene matches. There are 15 residues in the CDR3. The CDR3 loop reads CASSSLGLATDTQYF. Written as DNA, the CDR3 is TGTGCCAGCAGCTCCTTGGGACTAGCCACAGATACGCAGTATTTT.

The chain joins TRBV14 to TRBJ2-2; 7 bases agree with TRBD1. With 4 bases clipped from V and 1 base from J, the junction kept 9 bases outside the gene matches. Germline V gene data show CDR1 as SGHDN and CDR2 as FVKESK. The CDR3 has 17 residues. The CDR3 bases are TGTGCCAGCAGCCGACAAGGGGGCGTTGGGAACACCGGGGAGCTGTTTTTT. Translation: CASSRQGGVGNTGELFF.

The gene calls are TRBV3-1 (or the pseudogene TRBV3-2) and TRBJ2-3; 7 bases are shared with TRBD2. This CDR3 comprises 16 residues. Per germline, CDR1 LGHDT and CDR2 YNNKEL (reference sequence). V was pared by 0 bases and J by 1 base, with 4 bases of the junction left unmatched. The CDR3 bases are TGTGCCAGCAGCCAAGATTCGGCGGGGGGCACAGATACGCAGTATTTT. Amino acids: CASSQDSAGGTDTQYF.